This T cell receptor (beta chain) appears in the sequencing data of a study of control samples from healthy donors and cancer patients. Profiled with immunoSEQ multiplex PCR; TCRdb holds only in-frame clones, not every one. The data contain around 96,000 clones, 93% of them singletons. Only a few counts were recorded for this clone. Germline V gene data show CDR1 as LNHDA and CDR2 as SQIVND (reference sequence). V was pared by 5 bases and J by 4 bases, with 20 bases between. The CDR3 consists of 16 residues. The gene calls are TRBV19 and TRBJ1-1; TRBD1 is a possible D gene (5 bases). This clonotype was sampled from a young man in good health. What was sequenced was blood. As DNA, the CDR3 is TGTGCCAGTAGTCCACCTATTAACAGGATTGTCACTGAAGCTTTCTTT. It yields the protein CASSPPINRIVTEAFF.